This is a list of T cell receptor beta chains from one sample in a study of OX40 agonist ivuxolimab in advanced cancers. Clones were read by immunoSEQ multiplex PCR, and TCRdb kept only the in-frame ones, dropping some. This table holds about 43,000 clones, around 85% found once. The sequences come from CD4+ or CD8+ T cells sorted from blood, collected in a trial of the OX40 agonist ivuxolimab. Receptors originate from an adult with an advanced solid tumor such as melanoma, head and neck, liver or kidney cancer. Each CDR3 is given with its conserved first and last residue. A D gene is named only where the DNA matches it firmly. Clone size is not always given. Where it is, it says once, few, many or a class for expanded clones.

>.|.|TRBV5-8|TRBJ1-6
TGTGCCAGCAGCCGAGTGGAGGGAGGAGGCTCACCCCTCCACTTT
CASSRVEGGGSPLHF
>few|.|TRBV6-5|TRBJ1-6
TGTGCCAGCAGTCCCAGGGATTCACCCCTCCACTTT
CASSPRDSPLHF
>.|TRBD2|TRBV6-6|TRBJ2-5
TGTGCCAGCAGCCTGACTAGCGGGAGGGCCGGGGAGACCCAGTACTTC
CASSLTSGRAGETQYF
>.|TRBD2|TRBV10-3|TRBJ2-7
TGTGCCATCAGTGAGTCTAGCGGGAGGACCCCTAAACCCCAGCAGTACTTC
CAISESSGRTPKPQQYF
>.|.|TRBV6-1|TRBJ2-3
TGTGCCAGCAATAGGGAGGCTTCAGATACGCAGTATTTT
CASNREASDTQYF
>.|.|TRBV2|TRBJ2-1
TGTGCCAGCAGTGAAGCCTATAGCTACAATGAGCAGTTCTTC
CASSEAYSYNEQFF
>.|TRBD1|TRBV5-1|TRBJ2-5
TGCGCCAGCAGTACAGGGGCCCGGCAAGAGACCCAGTACTTC
CASSTGARQETQYF
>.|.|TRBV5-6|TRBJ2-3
TGTGCCAGCAGCTTGGCCATGCTATGGGGAGATACGCAGTATTTT
CASSLAMLWGDTQYF
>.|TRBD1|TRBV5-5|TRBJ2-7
TGTGCCAGCAGCTTGGCGAGTTCGACAGGGGCCTACGAGCAGTACTTC
CASSLASSTGAYEQYF
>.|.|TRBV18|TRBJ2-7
TGTGCCAGCTCACCGAGTGCCGGAGGTAGCTCCTACGAGCAGTACTTC
CASSPSAGGSSYEQYF
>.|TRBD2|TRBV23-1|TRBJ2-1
TGCGCCAGCACTAGCGGGAGGCAGTTCTTC
CASTSGRQFF
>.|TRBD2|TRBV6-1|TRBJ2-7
TGTGCCAGCAGTTCTCGACGGGAGGCCCCAGGCGAGCAGTACTTC
CASSSRREAPGEQYF
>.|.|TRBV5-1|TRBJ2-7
TGCGCCAGCAGTTTCCAAAGTGGCTACGAGCAGTACTTC
CASSFQSGYEQYF
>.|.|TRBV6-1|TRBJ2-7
TGTGCCAGCAGTGACAGGAGTGAATACGAGCAGTACTTC
CASSDRSEYEQYF
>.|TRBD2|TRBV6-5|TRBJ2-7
TGTGCCAGCACGCTAGCGGGCTCCTACGAGCAGTACTTC
CASTLAGSYEQYF
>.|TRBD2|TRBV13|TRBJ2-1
TGTGCCAGCTTATGGGGTAGCGGGAGTGATGAGCAGTTCTTC
CASLWGSGSDEQFF
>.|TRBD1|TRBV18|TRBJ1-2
TGTGCCAGCTCACGCCAGACAGGGGACTATGGCTACACCTTC
CASSRQTGDYGYTF
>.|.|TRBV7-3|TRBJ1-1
TGTGCCAGCAGCTTATTCCCGAACACTGAAGCTTTCTTT
CASSLFPNTEAFF
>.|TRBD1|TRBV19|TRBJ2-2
TGTGCCAGTAGTAGGCCCAGGGGGCAGGTAGCCGGGGAGCTGTTTTTT
CASSRPRGQVAGELFF
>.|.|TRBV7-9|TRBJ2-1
TGTGCCAGCAGCTTATCGCAGCGCGATGAGCAGTTCTTC
CASSLSQRDEQFF
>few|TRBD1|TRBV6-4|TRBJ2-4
TGTGCCAGCAGTGCCGGGACAGGGTATCTGGATGGTGCCAAAAACATTCAGTACTTC
CASSAGTGYLDGAKNIQYF
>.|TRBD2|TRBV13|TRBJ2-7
TGTGCCAGCAGCTTAAAGGAACTAGCGGGGGGCCTCGGGCAGTACTTC
CASSLKELAGGLGQYF
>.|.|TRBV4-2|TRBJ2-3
TGTGCCAGCAGCCAAGATGACCAAGGGGCAGATACGCAGTATTTT
CASSQDDQGADTQYF
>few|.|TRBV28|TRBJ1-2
TGTGCCAGCAAACTGCAGGGGCCTAACTATGGCTACACCTTC
CASKLQGPNYGYTF
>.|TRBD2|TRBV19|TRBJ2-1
TGTGCCAGTAGCCTGGGACTAGCCCCCAATGAGCAGTTCTTC
CASSLGLAPNEQFF
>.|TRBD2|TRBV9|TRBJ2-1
TGTGCCAGCAGCGTAGCGACTAGCGGGAACAATGAGCAGTTCTTC
CASSVATSGNNEQFF
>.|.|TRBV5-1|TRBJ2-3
TGCGCCAGCAGCTTGGGGGACATGCTCACAGATACGCAGTATTTT
CASSLGDMLTDTQYF
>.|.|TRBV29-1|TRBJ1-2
TGCAGCGTTGAAGGAGTTAACTATGGCTACACCTTC
CSVEGVNYGYTF
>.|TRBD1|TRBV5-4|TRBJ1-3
TGTGCCAGCAGCTTGGACAGGGGTGTTTTGGACACCATATATTTT
CASSLDRGVLDTIYF
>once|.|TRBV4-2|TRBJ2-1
TGTGCCAGCAGCCAAGAAAGATCGCGGTCCTACAATGAGCAGTTCTTC
CASSQERSRSYNEQFF
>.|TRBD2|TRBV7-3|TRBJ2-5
TGTGCCAGCAGTTTTAGCGGGGGGGAGACCCAGTACTTC
CASSFSGGETQYF
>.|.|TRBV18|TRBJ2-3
TGTGCCAGCTCAAGGCAACAGGGAGGAGTGACAGATACGCAGTATTTT
CASSRQQGGVTDTQYF
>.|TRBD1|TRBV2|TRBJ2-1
TGTGCCAGCTCTAAACCGGGACAGGGGGCAGTCGATGAGCAGTTCTTC
CASSKPGQGAVDEQFF
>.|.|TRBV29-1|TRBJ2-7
TGCAGCGGCACGACCGGGACGGCCGGCGAGCAGTACTTC
CSGTTGTAGEQYF
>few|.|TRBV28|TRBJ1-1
TGTGCCAGCAGTCCGGACCCAGAGGACACTGAAGCTTTCTTT
CASSPDPEDTEAFF
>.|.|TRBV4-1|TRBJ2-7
TGCGCCAGCAGCCAAGACCGGGGTTGGGAGCAGTACTTC
CASSQDRGWEQYF
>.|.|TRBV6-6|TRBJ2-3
TGTGCCAGCCAGGACCGCACAGATACGCAGTATTTT
CASQDRTDTQYF
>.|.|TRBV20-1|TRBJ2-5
TGCAGTGCTAGAGACGGGGAGACCCAGTACTTC
CSARDGETQYF
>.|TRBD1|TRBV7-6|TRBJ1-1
TGTGCCAGCGGGACAGGGGGCGCGGGAGCTTTCTTT
CASGTGGAGAFF
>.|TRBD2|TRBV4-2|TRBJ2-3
TGTGCCAGCAGCCCGACTAGCAGTAGCACAGATACGCAGTATTTT
CASSPTSSSTDTQYF